This T cell receptor beta chain was recovered during a study of blood T cell repertoires in COVID-19. As for the study in general: Sources were T cells, B-cell-depleted T cells, or PBMCs; the material itself was cDNA or gDNA.

Sequenced by immunoSEQ multiplex PCR; TCRdb stores in-frame clones only, minus some. Of about 190,000 clones in the sample, 88% were seen once. Germline CDR1 reads WSHSY; CDR2 reads SAAADI. This CDR3 contains 14 residues. V lost 11 bases, J lost 0 bases, and 14 bases lay in between. The specimen sequenced was peripheral blood. This clonotype was sampled from a human donor in a cohort sampled during active COVID-19. The genes are TRBV10-2 and TRBJ2-1, with D possibly being TRBD2 (6 bases). Here the CDR3 reads CAAKEGRSYNEQFF. CDR3 nucleotides: TGCGCCGCTAAGGAGGGGCGCTCCTACAATGAGCAGTTCTTC.